This is a list of T cell receptor beta chains from one sample in a study of cytomegalovirus exposure and HLA in healthy donors. The data were produced by immunoSEQ multiplex PCR, yet TCRdb's version contains in-frame clones alone and is incomplete. The sample comprises 110,000 to 150,000 clones, around two thirds of which are singletons, and roughly 2% rests with the top ten. The material sequenced was PBMCs. These receptors were taken from a woman in her sixties or seventies in good health and CMV-seropositive. Each CDR3 is given with its conserved first and last residue. The order of the fields is CDR3 protein, CDR3 DNA, J gene, V gene, D gene, clone size. D genes are given only for firm matches. The size of a clone is reported for some rows only, either as once, few or many, or as a class for expanded clones.

CDR3aa: CASSLQGTEAFF
CDR3nt: TGTGCCAGCAGTTTACAGGGGACTGAAGCTTTCTTT
j_gene: TRBJ1-1
v_gene: TRBV28
d_gene: .
abundance: .

CDR3aa: CASSKTGAGANEKLFF
CDR3nt: TGTGCCAGCTCCAAGACAGGGGCGGGGGCTAATGAAAAACTGTTTTTT
j_gene: TRBJ1-4
v_gene: TRBV7-9
d_gene: TRBD1
abundance: .

CDR3aa: CASSVSGRGSDTQYF
CDR3nt: TGTGCCAGCAGCGTTAGCGGGAGAGGGTCAGATACGCAGTATTTT
j_gene: TRBJ2-3
v_gene: TRBV9
d_gene: TRBD2
abundance: .

CDR3aa: CASSLDSRRGTEAFF
CDR3nt: TGTGCCAGCAGTTTAGACTCCCGAAGAGGCACTGAAGCTTTCTTT
j_gene: TRBJ1-1
v_gene: TRBV27
d_gene: .
abundance: .

CDR3aa: CASSWSGTSTDTQYF
CDR3nt: TGCGCCAGCAGCTGGAGCGGAACAAGCACAGATACGCAGTATTTT
j_gene: TRBJ2-3
v_gene: TRBV5-1
d_gene: .
abundance: .

CDR3aa: CASSLARVDSNGYTF
CDR3nt: TGTGCCAGCAGCTTGGCTCGCGTTGACAGCAATGGCTACACCTTC
j_gene: TRBJ1-2
v_gene: TRBV5-4
d_gene: .
abundance: .

CDR3aa: CASRTDRNMNTEAFF
CDR3nt: TGTGCCAGCAGGACTGACAGAAACATGAACACTGAAGCTTTCTTT
j_gene: TRBJ1-1
v_gene: TRBV6-1
d_gene: .
abundance: few

CDR3aa: CASSIGPISVEQYF
CDR3nt: TGTGCCAGTAGTATAGGCCCGATCTCGGTCGAGCAGTACTTC
j_gene: TRBJ2-7
v_gene: TRBV19
d_gene: .
abundance: .

CDR3aa: CASSESAYSYEQYF
CDR3nt: TGCGCCAGCAGTGAGTCGGCATACTCCTACGAGCAGTACTTC
j_gene: TRBJ2-7
v_gene: TRBV10-1
d_gene: .
abundance: few

CDR3aa: CASSWGLAGASEQFF
CDR3nt: TGTGCCAGCAGCTGGGGACTAGCGGGAGCATCTGAGCAGTTCTTC
j_gene: TRBJ2-1
v_gene: TRBV6-1
d_gene: TRBD2
abundance: .

CDR3aa: CASKGQGTYEQYF
CDR3nt: TGTGCCAGCAAAGGACAGGGAACCTACGAGCAGTACTTC
j_gene: TRBJ2-7
v_gene: TRBV6-5
d_gene: TRBD1
abundance: few

CDR3aa: CASSQGETGGTEAFF
CDR3nt: TGCGCCAGCAGCCAAGGGGAAACCGGGGGCACTGAAGCTTTCTTT
j_gene: TRBJ1-1
v_gene: TRBV4-1
d_gene: .
abundance: .

CDR3aa: CASSLDSLMNTEAFF
CDR3nt: TGTGCCAGCAGCTTGGACTCCCTTATGAACACTGAAGCTTTCTTT
j_gene: TRBJ1-1
v_gene: TRBV5-6
d_gene: .
abundance: .

CDR3aa: CASSLQGLFEAFF
CDR3nt: TGTGCCAGCAGCTTACAGGGGTTATTTGAAGCTTTCTTT
j_gene: TRBJ1-1
v_gene: TRBV5-8
d_gene: TRBD1
abundance: .

CDR3aa: CASSQRGTEAFF
CDR3nt: TGTGCCAGCAGCCAAAGGGGGACTGAAGCTTTCTTT
j_gene: TRBJ1-1
v_gene: TRBV14
d_gene: .
abundance: .

CDR3aa: CASSLSPPRAGSYGYTF
CDR3nt: TGTGCCAGTAGTCTCAGCCCCCCCAGGGCCGGGAGCTATGGCTACACCTTC
j_gene: TRBJ1-2
v_gene: TRBV19
d_gene: .
abundance: .

CDR3aa: CASSPTGLTSGNTIYF
CDR3nt: TGCGCCAGCAGCCCAACGGGACTGACCTCTGGAAACACCATATATTTT
j_gene: TRBJ1-3
v_gene: TRBV5-1
d_gene: .
abundance: .

CDR3aa: CASSQEDRGKGNYGYTF
CDR3nt: TGTGCCAGCAGCCAAGAGGACAGGGGGAAGGGTAACTATGGCTACACCTTC
j_gene: TRBJ1-2
v_gene: TRBV14
d_gene: TRBD1
abundance: .

CDR3aa: CASSQMGATEAFF
CDR3nt: TGTGCCAGCAGCCAGATGGGGGCCACTGAAGCTTTCTTT
j_gene: TRBJ1-1
v_gene: TRBV7-3
d_gene: .
abundance: few

CDR3aa: CASIPGQGNMNTEAFF
CDR3nt: TGTGCCAGCATCCCGGGACAGGGGAACATGAACACTGAAGCTTTCTTT
j_gene: TRBJ1-1
v_gene: TRBV28
d_gene: TRBD1
abundance: .

CDR3aa: CASSKGGQQAYEQYF
CDR3nt: TGTGCCAGCAGCAAAGGGGGACAGCAAGCCTACGAGCAGTACTTC
j_gene: TRBJ2-7
v_gene: TRBV21-1
d_gene: .
abundance: .

CDR3aa: CASSLGQSNQPQHF
CDR3nt: TGTGCCAGCAGCTTGGGGCAGAGCAATCAGCCCCAGCATTTT
j_gene: TRBJ1-5
v_gene: TRBV5-6
d_gene: .
abundance: .

CDR3aa: CASSFRGDPQETQYF
CDR3nt: TGCGCCAGCAGCTTCCGCGGAGACCCTCAAGAGACCCAGTACTTC
j_gene: TRBJ2-5
v_gene: TRBV5-1
d_gene: .
abundance: .

CDR3aa: CASSSRLAGGPGELFF
CDR3nt: TGTGCCAGCAGCTCCAGGCTAGCGGGAGGGCCCGGGGAGCTGTTTTTT
j_gene: TRBJ2-2
v_gene: TRBV7-9
d_gene: TRBD2
abundance: once

CDR3aa: CASSARQGASYGYTF
CDR3nt: TGTGCCAGCAGCGCCAGACAGGGGGCCTCCTATGGCTACACCTTC
j_gene: TRBJ1-2
v_gene: TRBV9
d_gene: TRBD1
abundance: .

CDR3aa: CASSLIQLTGGNEQYF
CDR3nt: TGTGCCAGCAGTTTAATCCAACTAACAGGGGGCAACGAGCAGTACTTC
j_gene: TRBJ2-7
v_gene: TRBV28
d_gene: TRBD1
abundance: .

CDR3aa: CASGPQGTEAFF
CDR3nt: TGTGCCAGCGGACCCCAGGGCACTGAAGCTTTCTTT
j_gene: TRBJ1-1
v_gene: TRBV11-1
d_gene: .
abundance: .

CDR3aa: CATSQGGLAGAETQYF
CDR3nt: TGCGCCACCTCACAGGGGGGACTAGCGGGAGCAGAGACCCAGTACTTC
j_gene: TRBJ2-5
v_gene: TRBV5-1
d_gene: TRBD2
abundance: .

CDR3aa: CASSLYRATNEKLFF
CDR3nt: TGTGCCAGCAGCTTGTACAGGGCCACTAATGAAAAACTGTTTTTT
j_gene: TRBJ1-4
v_gene: TRBV11-2
d_gene: .
abundance: .

CDR3aa: CASSYSNRGRTEAFF
CDR3nt: TGTGCCAGCAGTTACTCGAACAGGGGGCGGACTGAAGCTTTCTTT
j_gene: TRBJ1-1
v_gene: TRBV6-5
d_gene: TRBD1
abundance: .

CDR3aa: CSVEKGSGYEQYF
CDR3nt: TGCAGCGTTGAAAAGGGGTCGGGTTACGAGCAGTACTTC
j_gene: TRBJ2-7
v_gene: TRBV29-1
d_gene: .
abundance: .

CDR3aa: CASSAQGGNQPQHF
CDR3nt: TGTGCCAGCAGTGCACAGGGCGGCAATCAGCCCCAGCATTTT
j_gene: TRBJ1-5
v_gene: TRBV27
d_gene: .
abundance: few

CDR3aa: CASSEQAGGPNEQFF
CDR3nt: TGTGCCAGCAGTGAACAAGCGGGAGGGCCAAATGAGCAGTTCTTC
j_gene: TRBJ2-1
v_gene: TRBV2
d_gene: TRBD2
abundance: .

CDR3aa: CAWSPLSGYNEQFF
CDR3nt: TGTGCCTGGAGTCCCCTTAGTGGCTACAATGAGCAGTTCTTC
j_gene: TRBJ2-1
v_gene: TRBV30
d_gene: .
abundance: .

CDR3aa: CASSDWGRGHYGYTF
CDR3nt: TGTGCCAGCAGCGACTGGGGCAGGGGCCACTATGGCTACACCTTC
j_gene: TRBJ1-2
v_gene: TRBV6-6
d_gene: .
abundance: .

CDR3aa: CASSLDFGDRVFEQYF
CDR3nt: TGCGCCAGCAGCTTGGATTTTGGGGACAGGGTCTTCGAGCAGTACTTC
j_gene: TRBJ2-7
v_gene: TRBV5-1
d_gene: TRBD1
abundance: .

CDR3aa: CASSIGGQGVNEQFF
CDR3nt: TGTGCCAGCAGCATAGGGGGACAGGGGGTAAATGAGCAGTTCTTC
j_gene: TRBJ2-1
v_gene: TRBV11-3
d_gene: TRBD1
abundance: .

CDR3aa: CASSLEAGTSGNTIYF
CDR3nt: TGTGCCAGCAGCTTAGAGGCGGGAACCTCTGGAAACACCATATATTTT
j_gene: TRBJ1-3
v_gene: TRBV13
d_gene: .
abundance: .

CDR3aa: CASSYSWTGGPEAFF
CDR3nt: TGTGCCAGCAGTTACTCGTGGACAGGGGGCCCAGAAGCTTTCTTT
j_gene: TRBJ1-1
v_gene: TRBV6-5
d_gene: TRBD1
abundance: .

CDR3aa: CASSLEGEFGYGYTF
CDR3nt: TGCGCCAGCAGCTTGGAGGGGGAATTTGGGTATGGCTACACCTTC
j_gene: TRBJ1-2
v_gene: TRBV5-1
d_gene: .
abundance: few